The 8 T cell receptor beta chains reported below all come from one sample, sequenced in a study of identical twins. Via MiXCR, TCRdb re-called the 5' RACE reads, giving one row per CDR3 protein. The table lists some 330,000 distinct CDR3 sequences, 8.5% to 10% of them singletons. The sequenced material came from naive T cells sorted from blood. The receptors were gathered from a woman aged 50 to 60 in good health.

The rearrangement links TRBV6-6 to TRBJ2-3, with D perhaps TRBD1 or TRBD2 (5 bases each). In germline, CDR1 is MNHNY, CDR2 SVGAGI (reference sequence). The CDR3 contains 13 residues. The V end was cut by 7 bases, the J end by 1 base, with 9 bases between. This CDR3 is CASNEGRTDTQYF. The CDR3 region has the DNA TGTGCCAGCAATGAGGGACGCACAGATACGCAGTATTTT.

The sample holds a few counts of this clonotype. The rearrangement joins TRBV6-1 to TRBJ1-5, with D unclear. Germline V gives CDR1 MNHNS, CDR2 SASEGT. Between the trimmed V and J ends, which lost 6 bases and 0 bases, there was a span of 12 bases. This CDR3 comprises 15 residues. CDR3 DNA sequence: TGTGCCAGCAGCCCCGGACGGTATAGCAATCAGCCCCAGCATTTT. Translation: CASSPGRYSNQPQHF.

This clonotype came up many times. This chain links TRBV6-6 with TRBJ2-5, with D unclear. This CDR3 has 15 residues. Germline V gene data show CDR1 as MNHNY and CDR2 as SVGAGI (reference sequence). V lost 2 bases to trimming and J lost 3 bases, with 13 bases between them. DNA for the CDR3: TGTGCCAGCAGTTACGGTGCGCGTATCGAAGAGACCCAGTACTTC. Encoded protein: CASSYGARIEETQYF.

The rearrangement uses TRBV6-1 and TRBJ1-1; a weak D match, TRBD1 (6 bases). Germline loops: CDR1 MNHNS, CDR2 SASEGT. V lost 5 bases, J lost 3 bases, and 10 bases lay in between. The CDR3 extends over 13 amino acids. The CDR3 nucleotides are TGTGCCAGCAGTAAACAGGGTTACACTGAAGCTTTCTTT. Its protein is CASSKQGYTEAFF.

At least ten counts were recorded for this clonotype. The J gene is TRBJ2-3, the V gene TRBV12-3 or TRBV12-4; the D is unclear. This CDR3 is built from 19 residues. Between the trimmed V and J ends, which lost 6 bases and 0 bases, there was a span of 25 bases. The CDR3: CASRLRHQAGPASTDTQYF. The CDR3 DNA is TGTGCCAGCAGATTGAGGCATCAGGCCGGCCCTGCTAGCACAGATACGCAGTATTTT.

The V gene is TRBV12-3 or TRBV12-4, the J gene TRBJ2-3; 7 nucleotides line up with TRBD1. This CDR3 has 16 residues. The J segment lost 4 bases and the V segment lost 4 bases, leaving 11 bases of the junction unmatched. CDR3 region: CASSWVGSRGSDTQYF. For the CDR3, the DNA is TGTGCCAGCAGTTGGGTGGGAAGCAGGGGGTCAGATACGCAGTATTTT.

The chain links TRBV29-1 to TRBJ2-1; possible D gene TRBD2, 6 bases. This CDR3 is built from 14 residues. Trimming pared 1 base from V and 0 bases from J, leaving 7 bases between. Per germline, CDR1 SQVTM and CDR2 ANQGSEA. In DNA, the CDR3 is TGCAGCGTTGAAGGGGGACTCTCCTACAATGAGCAGTTCTTC. This gives the protein CSVEGGLSYNEQFF.

This clonotype was seen only a few times. The V and J genes are TRBV11-2 and TRBJ2-7; maybe TRBD2 (6 bases). There are 14 residues in the CDR3. V was cut by 6 bases and J by 4 bases, with 16 bases left in between. Germline-derived CDR1 and CDR2 are SGHAT and FQNNGV. In nucleotides, the CDR3 is TGTGCCAGCAGGATCGGGGGTGGAGAGTACGAGCAGTACTTC. Its translation: CASRIGGGEYEQYF.